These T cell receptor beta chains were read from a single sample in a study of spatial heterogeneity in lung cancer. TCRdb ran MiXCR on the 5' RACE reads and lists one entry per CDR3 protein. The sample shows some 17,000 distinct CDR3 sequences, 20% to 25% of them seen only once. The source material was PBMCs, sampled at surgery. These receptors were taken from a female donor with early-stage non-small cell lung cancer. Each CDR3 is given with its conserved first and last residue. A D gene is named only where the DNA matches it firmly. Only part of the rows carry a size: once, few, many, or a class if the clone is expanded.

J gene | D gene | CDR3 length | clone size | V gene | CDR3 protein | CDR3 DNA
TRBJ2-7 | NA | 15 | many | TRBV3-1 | CASSPRPYLNYEQYF | TGTGCCAGCAGCCCTAGACCATACCTCAACTACGAGCAGTACTTC
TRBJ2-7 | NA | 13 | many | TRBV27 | CASSTRSSYEQYF | TGTGCCAGCAGTACCCGGAGCTCCTACGAGCAGTACTTC
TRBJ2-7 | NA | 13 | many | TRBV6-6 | CASTKTEGGEQYF | TGTGCCAGCACAAAAACCGAGGGTGGCGAGCAGTACTTC
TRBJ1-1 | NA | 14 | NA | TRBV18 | CASSPLQANTEAFF | TGTGCCAGCTCACCACTACAGGCGAACACTGAAGCTTTCTTT
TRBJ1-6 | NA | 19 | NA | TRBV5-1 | CASSLYPRSEGSYNSPLHF | TGCGCCAGCAGCTTATACCCGCGATCCGAGGGCTCCTATAATTCACCCCTCCACTTT
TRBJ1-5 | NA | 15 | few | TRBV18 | CASSPVGYSNQPQHF | TGTGCCAGCTCACCGGTAGGATATAGCAATCAGCCCCAGCATTTT
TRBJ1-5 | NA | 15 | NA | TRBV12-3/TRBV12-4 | CASTQGEGGNQPQHF | TGTGCCAGCACCCAAGGGGAAGGAGGCAATCAGCCCCAGCATTTT
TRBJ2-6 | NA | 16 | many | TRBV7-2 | CASSLAGASGANVLTF | TGTGCCAGCAGCTTAGCGGGGGCCTCTGGGGCCAACGTCCTGACTTTC
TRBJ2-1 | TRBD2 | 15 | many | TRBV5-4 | CASRRGLPLDDEQFF | TGTGCCAGCAGGCGGGGACTACCCTTGGACGATGAGCAGTTCTTC
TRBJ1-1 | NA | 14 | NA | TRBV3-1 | CASSQASLRTEAFF | TGTGCCAGCAGCCAGGCCTCCCTGAGGACTGAAGCTTTCTTT